The clone carrying this T cell receptor beta chain was picked up a small number of times. The antigen is undetermined. Stated time point: persistent/refractory GD, antithyroid drugs over 5 years with positive TRAb. PBMC-derived RNA was used for the TCR library. V was pared by 6 bases and J by 4 bases, with 6 bases of the junction left unmatched. The CDR3 has 14 residues. Germline CDR1 reads SQVTM; CDR2 reads ANQGSEA. The sample is drawn from a study of regulatory T cells in long-lasting Graves disease. About the study: To qualify as persistent, Graves' disease required over 5 years of antithyroid drugs with positive TSH receptor antibodies.

HTBI primers from iRepertoire and Arm-PCR of CDR3 regions yielded the TCR beta libraries. Per the original methods: Samples jointly harbored fewer than 65 TRBV and about 14 TRBJ segments. TCRdb fed the multiplex PCR reads into MiXCR, producing one record per CDR3 protein. These V and J calls rely on TCRdb rather than the paper's analysis. The table has about 430,000 distinct CDR3 sequences, roughly a fifth seen once. Study-level results: Segments TRBV28, TRBJ1-2 and TRBJ2-5 showed preferential usage in persistent disease.

The starting material was peripheral blood mononuclear cells (PBMCs), obtained when the disease was refractory, from a patient treated with antithyroid drugs. The chain uses TRBV29-1 and TRBJ1-5; 10 bases fit TRBD1. The receptor's source is a female donor with Graves disease. The CDR3 is CSVRGTGENQPQHF. CDR3 nucleotide sequence: TGCAGCGTCCGCGGGACAGGGGAAAATCAGCCCCAGCATTTT.